The rows below give T cell receptor beta chains drawn from one sample of a study of T cells expressing NK-cell markers. TCRdb re-called the 5' RACE reads and shows each CDR3 protein once, DNA omitted. The sample table sets out 200,000 to 300,000 distinct CDR3 sequences. Sequenced sample: blood T cells: a sorted CD56 or NKG2C T cell subset, CD4+ or CD8+ T cells, or bulk PBMC T cells (not recorded which). The receptors derive from a woman between 18 and 70 years old in good health. Each CDR3 is given with its conserved first and last residue. Each record gives: J gene, V gene, CDR3 protein.

J: TRBJ2-1; V: TRBV20-1; CDR3: CSARVFVGGGAVDEQFF
J: TRBJ2-3; V: TRBV20-1; CDR3: CSARDAGKSTDTQYF
J: TRBJ2-3; V: TRBV19; CDR3: CASSTTVTDTQYF
J: TRBJ2-5; V: TRBV20-1; CDR3: CSARDRWEWTQYF
J: TRBJ2-3; V: TRBV3-1; CDR3: CASSQKGDTQYF
J: TRBJ2-1; V: TRBV11-2; CDR3: CASSNGDRGVGSYNEQFF
J: TRBJ2-3; V: TRBV20-1; CDR3: CSAVLVRDTQYF
J: TRBJ2-1; V: TRBV7-2; CDR3: CASSLDGLGLGEQFF
J: TRBJ2-2; V: TRBV4-2; CDR3: CASSHPPSGGPNTGELFF
J: TRBJ2-5; V: TRBV11-1; CDR3: CASSLNRLAVRKGETQYF
J: TRBJ2-5; V: TRBV25-1; CDR3: CASSFQRMVETQYF
J: TRBJ2-1; V: TRBV20-1; CDR3: CSARDVTRGSSNEQFF
J: TRBJ2-7; V: TRBV6-5; CDR3: CASSTSGLAGVGYEQYF
J: TRBJ2-3; V: TRBV25-1; CDR3: CASSVTGGGDTQYF
J: TRBJ2-1; V: TRBV9; CDR3: CASSVDLTSYNEQFF
J: TRBJ2-6; V: TRBV6-2/TRBV6-3; CDR3: CASSYAGRLSGANVLTF
J: TRBJ1-5; V: TRBV18; CDR3: CASSLEENQPQHF
J: TRBJ2-2; V: TRBV6-5; CDR3: CASTYRGRLAGGSTGELFF
J: TRBJ2-7; V: TRBV6-1; CDR3: CASSERQGRGEQYF
J: TRBJ2-7; V: TRBV20-1; CDR3: CSARGTSGLTSGRISYEQYF
J: TRBJ1-2; V: TRBV29-1; CDR3: CSVEGGRDYGYTF
J: TRBJ1-6; V: TRBV7-9; CDR3: CASSYQGYSPLHF
J: TRBJ2-1; V: TRBV12-3/TRBV12-4; CDR3: CASRSGRASSYNEQFF
J: TRBJ2-1; V: TRBV20-1; CDR3: CSAGGHGKVGNEQFF
J: TRBJ1-4; V: TRBV24-1; CDR3: CATSDRTGSNEKLFF